A selection of T cell receptor beta chains follows, all from one sample in a study of patients and donors after allogeneic stem cell transplantation. TCRdb used MiXCR to reprocess the RT-PCR reads, holding one entry per CDR3 protein. The repertoire holds about a million distinct CDR3 sequences, with more than 15% as singletons. Sequenced input: blood, either unsorted or a sorted T cell fraction (not recorded which). The source is a human donor who was either an allogeneic HSCT recipient or a stem cell or donor lymphocyte infusion donor (not recorded which). It is not recorded whose cells these are; they may come from a transplant donor. CDR3s include the opening cysteine and the closing phenylalanine or tryptophan. The D gene is left open where the match is weak. The size entry is marked missing in some rows and otherwise reads once, few, many or a size class.

v_gene,j_gene,d_gene,abundance,CDR3nt,CDR3aa
TRBV6-1,TRBJ1-4,NA,NA,TGTGCCAGCAGGCAGACAGCAACTAATGAAAAACTGTTTTTT,CASRQTATNEKLFF
TRBV11-2,TRBJ1-4,NA,few,TGTGCCAGCAGCCGGACAGTGAATGAAAAACTGTTTTTT,CASSRTVNEKLFF
TRBV5-1,TRBJ1-1,TRBD1,many,TGCGCCAGCAGCTCAAGAGGACAGGGGCAAACTGAAGCTTTCTTT,CASSSRGQGQTEAFF
TRBV6-2/TRBV6-3,TRBJ1-5,NA,NA,TGTGCCAGCAGTTACTCGAAGCGGTTTCCTAGCAATCAGCCCCAGCATTTT,CASSYSKRFPSNQPQHF
TRBV12-3/TRBV12-4,TRBJ2-2,TRBD1,NA,TGTGCCAGCAGCCCCTATGGGACAGGCTCGAACACCGGGGAGCTGTTTTTT,CASSPYGTGSNTGELFF
TRBV5-1,TRBJ1-1,TRBD1,NA,TGCGCCAGCAGCTTGGAGGTCAACGTCCCGGGACAGGATCGGGTAAGCACTGAAGCTTTCTTT,CASSLEVNVPGQDRVSTEAFF
TRBV20-1,TRBJ2-7,NA,few,TGCAGTGCTAGAGGGGAACAGGGTCTCTACGAGCAGTACTTC,CSARGEQGLYEQYF
TRBV4-2,TRBJ2-7,NA,few,TGTGCCAGCAGCCAAGATTTGGCGGGGGCCGCCTACGAGCAGTACTTC,CASSQDLAGAAYEQYF
TRBV9,TRBJ1-2,NA,NA,TGTGCCAGCAGCGTAGCTATGGGGCAGTCCTATGGCTACACCTTC,CASSVAMGQSYGYTF
TRBV20-1,TRBJ2-1,TRBD2,NA,TGCAGTGCTAGTGGGACTAGCGGGAGGTTATCACGCAATGAGCAGTTCTTC,CSASGTSGRLSRNEQFF
TRBV20-1,TRBJ2-2,NA,NA,TGCAGTGCTAGAGATCACGTCACCGGGGAGCTGTTTTTT,CSARDHVTGELFF
TRBV27,TRBJ2-3,NA,few,TGTGCCAGCACCCAAGACAGGGAGGTGACAGATACGCAGTATTTT,CASTQDREVTDTQYF
TRBV18,TRBJ1-1,NA,NA,TGTGCCAGTGCCCGGGCCACGGGGACTGAAGCTTTCTTT,CASARATGTEAFF
TRBV30,TRBJ2-3,NA,few,TGTGCCTGGAGTTCACTGACGAGGGTTAGCACAGATACGCAGTATTTT,CAWSSLTRVSTDTQYF
TRBV19,TRBJ2-1,NA,NA,TGTGCCAGTAGTCGTAACAGACTCAATGAGCAGTTCTTC,CASSRNRLNEQFF
TRBV12-3/TRBV12-4,TRBJ1-2,NA,NA,TGTGCCAGCAGCCCCAAGGCTAACTATGGCTACACCTTC,CASSPKANYGYTF
TRBV5-1,TRBJ2-3,NA,NA,TGCGCCAGCAATAGGGATTTAAGCACAGATACGCAGTATTTT,CASNRDLSTDTQYF
TRBV4-1,TRBJ2-3,TRBD2,NA,TGCGCCAGCAGCCTAAGGGATAGCGGGGGGGCAAGAGATACGCAGTATTTT,CASSLRDSGGARDTQYF
TRBV5-1,TRBJ1-2,TRBD1,NA,TGCGCCAGCAGCTTGGGTTTGGGACAGCCTGGCTACACCTTC,CASSLGLGQPGYTF
TRBV4-1,TRBJ1-5,NA,NA,TGCGCCAGCAGCCAAGATCAGGGCACAGGAAAGCCCCAGCATTTT,CASSQDQGTGKPQHF
TRBV9,TRBJ2-3,NA,NA,TGTGCCAGCAGCGTAGTGGGCAGTTCCACAGATACGCAGTATTTT,CASSVVGSSTDTQYF
TRBV5-1,TRBJ2-3,NA,few,TGCGCCAGCAGCTTGGATATTGTTCTCACAGATACGCAGTATTTT,CASSLDIVLTDTQYF
TRBV5-1,TRBJ2-5,NA,few,TGCGCCAGCAGTGAGGGCGGACAAGAGACCCAGTACTTC,CASSEGGQETQYF
TRBV20-1,TRBJ1-2,NA,NA,TGCAGTGCTGGGCGAGAGCAATCGGAGGGCTACACCTTC,CSAGREQSEGYTF
TRBV7-8,TRBJ2-1,NA,NA,TGTGCCAGCAAAACCAGGGGGGATGAGCAGTTCTTC,CASKTRGDEQFF
TRBV2,TRBJ2-5,TRBD1,few,TGTGCCAGCAAGGGACAGGGCGGTCCAGAGACCCAGTACTTC,CASKGQGGPETQYF
TRBV4-2,TRBJ2-3,NA,few,TGTGCCAGCAGCCTCAGGGGGGAAAACGCAGATACGCAGTATTTT,CASSLRGENADTQYF
TRBV7-2,TRBJ1-6,NA,few,TGTGCCAGCATCTTATCGGATTCGCTCCTCTATAATTCACCCCTCCACTTT,CASILSDSLLYNSPLHF
TRBV7-9,TRBJ2-7,TRBD2,few,TGTGCCAGCAGCTTAAAGGGCCCCGGGACTAGTACGTACTTC,CASSLKGPGTSTYF
TRBV27,TRBJ2-7,TRBD2,NA,TGTGCCAGCAGTTTAAGGGCAGCCGGGACTAGTCCCTACGAGCAGTACTTC,CASSLRAAGTSPYEQYF
TRBV12-3/TRBV12-4,TRBJ1-1,TRBD1,NA,TGTGCCAGCAGTAAGACCAACAGGGGCTCTGAAGCTTTCTTT,CASSKTNRGSEAFF
TRBV5-1,TRBJ2-7,NA,few,TGCGCCAGCAGCTTGGACGGACTACATATCTCGATACACGAGCAGTACTTC,CASSLDGLHISIHEQYF
TRBV7-9,TRBJ1-1,NA,few,TGTGCCAGCAGCTTCCTCCTTGGAGGCTTGAACACTGAAGCTTTCTTT,CASSFLLGGLNTEAFF
TRBV7-9,TRBJ1-5,NA,many,TGTGCCAGCAGCCACCCCAATCAGCCCCAGCATTTT,CASSHPNQPQHF